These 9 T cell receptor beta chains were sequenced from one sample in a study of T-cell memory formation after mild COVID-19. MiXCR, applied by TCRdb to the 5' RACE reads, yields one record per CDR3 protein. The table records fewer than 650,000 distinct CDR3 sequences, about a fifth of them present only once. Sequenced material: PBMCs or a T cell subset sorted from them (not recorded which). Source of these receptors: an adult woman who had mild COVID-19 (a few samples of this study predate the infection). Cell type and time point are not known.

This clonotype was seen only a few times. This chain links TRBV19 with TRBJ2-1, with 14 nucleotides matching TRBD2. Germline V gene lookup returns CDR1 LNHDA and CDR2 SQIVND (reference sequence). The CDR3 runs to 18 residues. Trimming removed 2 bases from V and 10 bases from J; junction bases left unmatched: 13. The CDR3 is CASSISGTSGRTRREQFF. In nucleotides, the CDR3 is TGTGCCAGTAGTATAAGCGGGACTAGCGGGAGAACGCGTCGGGAGCAGTTCTTC.

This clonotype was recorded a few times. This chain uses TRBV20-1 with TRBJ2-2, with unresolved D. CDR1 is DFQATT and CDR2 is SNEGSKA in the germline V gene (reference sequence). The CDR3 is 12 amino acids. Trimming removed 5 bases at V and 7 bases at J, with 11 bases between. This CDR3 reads CSAQTEYGELFF. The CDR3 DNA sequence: TGCAGTGCTCAAACTGAGTACGGGGAGCTGTTTTTT.

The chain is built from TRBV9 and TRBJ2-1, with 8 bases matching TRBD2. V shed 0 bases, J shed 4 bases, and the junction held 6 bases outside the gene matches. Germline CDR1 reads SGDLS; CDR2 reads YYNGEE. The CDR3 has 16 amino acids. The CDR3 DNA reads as TGTGCCAGCAGCGTAGGGGGTAGCGGGACGTACAATGAGCAGTTCTTC. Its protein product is CASSVGGSGTYNEQFF.

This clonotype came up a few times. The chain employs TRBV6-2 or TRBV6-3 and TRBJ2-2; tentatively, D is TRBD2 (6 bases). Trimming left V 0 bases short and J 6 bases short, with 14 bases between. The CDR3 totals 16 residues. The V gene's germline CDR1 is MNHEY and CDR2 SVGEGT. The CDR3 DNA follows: TGTGCCAGCAGTTACTCGGCAGGGAGGAGCTCCGGGGAGCTGTTTTTT. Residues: CASSYSAGRSSGELFF.

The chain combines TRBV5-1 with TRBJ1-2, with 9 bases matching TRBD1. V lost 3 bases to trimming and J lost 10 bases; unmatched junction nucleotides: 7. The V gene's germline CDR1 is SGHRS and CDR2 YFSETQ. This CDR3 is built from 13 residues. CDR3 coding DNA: TGCGCCAGCAGCTACTTCGGGACAGGGAACTACACCTTC. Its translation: CASSYFGTGNYTF.

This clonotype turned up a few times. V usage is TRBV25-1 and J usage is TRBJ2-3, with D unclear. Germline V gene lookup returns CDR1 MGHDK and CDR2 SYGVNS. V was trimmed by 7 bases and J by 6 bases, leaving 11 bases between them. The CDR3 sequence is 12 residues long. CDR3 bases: TGTGCCAGCACCGCTGGCCCGGATACGCAGTATTTT. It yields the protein CASTAGPDTQYF.

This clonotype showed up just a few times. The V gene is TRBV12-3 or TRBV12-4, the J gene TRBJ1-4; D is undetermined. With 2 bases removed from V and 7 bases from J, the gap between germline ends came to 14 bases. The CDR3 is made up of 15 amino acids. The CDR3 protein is CASSLTQKLGEKLFF. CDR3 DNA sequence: TGTGCCAGCAGTTTAACGCAGAAATTAGGTGAAAAACTGTTTTTT.

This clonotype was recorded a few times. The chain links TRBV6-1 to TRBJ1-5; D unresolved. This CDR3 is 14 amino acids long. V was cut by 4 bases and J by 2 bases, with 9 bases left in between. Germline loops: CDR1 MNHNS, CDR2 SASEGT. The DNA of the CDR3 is TGTGCCAGCAGTGGGTCAAATCGCAATCAGCCCCAGCATTTT. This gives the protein CASSGSNRNQPQHF.

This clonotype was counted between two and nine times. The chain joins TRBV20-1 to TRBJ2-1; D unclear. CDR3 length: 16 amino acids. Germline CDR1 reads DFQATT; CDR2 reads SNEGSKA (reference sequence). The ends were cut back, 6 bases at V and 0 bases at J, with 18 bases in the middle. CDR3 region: CSATDTSKSSYNEQFF. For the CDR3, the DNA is TGCAGTGCCACAGACACTTCCAAGAGCTCCTACAATGAGCAGTTCTTC.